Listed below are T cell receptor beta chains from one sample, sequenced in a study of shared clonotypes between healthy human individuals. Profiled with immunoSEQ multiplex PCR; TCRdb holds only in-frame clones, not every one. The sample includes roughly 1,100,000 clones, 65% to 80% of them seen just once. Material for sequencing was memory CD4+ T cells sorted from blood. The receptor set was obtained from a man between 18 and 29 years old in good health. CDR3s include the opening cysteine and the closing phenylalanine or tryptophan. D genes are given only for firm matches. Clone size, where shown, is once, few, many, or a class for clones that have expanded.

.,TRBV4-1,once,TRBJ2-5,TGCGCCAGCAGCCAAGGAGAGGAAGAGACCCAGTACTTC,CASSQGEEETQYF
.,TRBV5-1,.,TRBJ1-4,TGCGCCAGCAGCCCCCCACATGAAAAACTGTTTTTT,CASSPPHEKLFF
.,TRBV10-1,few,TRBJ2-7,TGCGCCAGCAGCGACCAAGGGTCCCAAGGGAATTGGGAGCAGTACTTC,CASSDQGSQGNWEQYF
TRBD2,TRBV30,.,TRBJ2-5,TGTGCCTCGACTAGCGGCAAAGAGACCCAGTACTTC,CASTSGKETQYF
.,TRBV7-6,.,TRBJ1-1,TGTGCCAGCAGCTTAGTTGAGGGGACTGAAGCTTTCTTT,CASSLVEGTEAFF
.,TRBV10-1,.,TRBJ2-7,TGCGCCAGCAGTGACAGTGACGGCTACGAGCAGTACTTC,CASSDSDGYEQYF
.,TRBV19,.,TRBJ2-5,TGTGCCAGTAGTGTAGGAGAGACCCAGTACTTC,CASSVGETQYF
TRBD1,TRBV7-9,.,TRBJ1-4,TGTGCCAGCAGCTTACAGGACAGGGCTAATGAAAAACTGTTTTTT,CASSLQDRANEKLFF
TRBD1,TRBV6-6,.,TRBJ1-6,TGTGCCAGCTCCCCGACAGGGGGCTTTAATTCACCCCTCCACTTT,CASSPTGGFNSPLHF
TRBD1,TRBV5-4,.,TRBJ1-2,TGTGCCAGCAGCTTGGACCGGGACAGGATCTTC,CASSLDRDRIF
.,TRBV11-2,.,TRBJ2-5,TGTGCCAGCAGCTTAGAGCCCCTAGTCGCCGAGACCCAGTACTTC,CASSLEPLVAETQYF
TRBD1,TRBV2,.,TRBJ1-6,TGTGCCAGCAGGGACCCGGCACAGGGGGAGAGTTCACCCCTCCACTTT,CASRDPAQGESSPLHF
.,TRBV7-2,.,TRBJ1-6,TGTGCCAGCAGCTTAAACGCCAGGGCAGGATCACCCCTCCACTTT,CASSLNARAGSPLHF
.,TRBV4-3,.,TRBJ1-1,TGCGCCAGCAGCCAACCCGGATTGAACACTGAAGCTTTCTTT,CASSQPGLNTEAFF
.,TRBV6-1,.,TRBJ1-1,TGTGCCAGCAGTGGGTACCGGGACACTGAAGCTTTCTTT,CASSGYRDTEAFF
TRBD1,TRBV28,once,TRBJ2-1,TGTGCCAGCAGTTTGCAGGGGGCGAGGGACAATGAGCAGTTCTTC,CASSLQGARDNEQFF
.,TRBV18,.,TRBJ2-4,TGTGCCAGCTCAGGGACACCGGGAGACATTCAGTACTTC,CASSGTPGDIQYF
.,TRBV5-6,.,TRBJ2-2,TGTGCCAGCAGCTTGACAGGCACCGGGGAGCTGTTTTTT,CASSLTGTGELFF
.,TRBV9,many,TRBJ2-1,TGTGCCAGCAGCGTAGCGGACTACAATGAGCAGTTCTTC,CASSVADYNEQFF